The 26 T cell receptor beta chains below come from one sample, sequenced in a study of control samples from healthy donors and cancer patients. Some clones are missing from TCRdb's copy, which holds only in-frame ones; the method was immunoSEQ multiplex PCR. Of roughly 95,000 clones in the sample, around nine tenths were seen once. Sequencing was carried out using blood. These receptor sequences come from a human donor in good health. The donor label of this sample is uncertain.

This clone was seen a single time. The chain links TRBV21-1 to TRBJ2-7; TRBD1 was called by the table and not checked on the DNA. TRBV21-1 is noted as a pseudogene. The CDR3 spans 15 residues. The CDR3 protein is CASSGRTASSYEQYF. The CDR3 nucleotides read TGTGCCAGCAGCGGCCGGACAGCGAGCTCCTACGAGCAGTACTTC.

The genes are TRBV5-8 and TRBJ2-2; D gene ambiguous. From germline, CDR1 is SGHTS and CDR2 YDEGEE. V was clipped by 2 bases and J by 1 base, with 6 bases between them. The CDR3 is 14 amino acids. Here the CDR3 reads CASSFGENTGELFF. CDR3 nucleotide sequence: TGTGCCAGCAGCTTCGGAGAGAACACCGGGGAGCTGTTTTTT.

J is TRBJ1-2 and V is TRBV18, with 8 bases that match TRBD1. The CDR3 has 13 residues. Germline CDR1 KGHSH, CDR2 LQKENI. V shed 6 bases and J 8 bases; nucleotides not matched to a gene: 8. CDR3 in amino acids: CASSLDRELGYTF. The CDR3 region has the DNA TGTGCCAGCTCCCTGGACAGGGAACTCGGCTACACCTTC.

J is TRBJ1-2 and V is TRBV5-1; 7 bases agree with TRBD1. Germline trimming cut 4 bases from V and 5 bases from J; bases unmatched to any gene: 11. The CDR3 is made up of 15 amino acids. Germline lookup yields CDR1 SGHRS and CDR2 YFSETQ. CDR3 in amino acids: CASSPDRQGNYGYTF. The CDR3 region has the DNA TGCGCCAGCAGCCCTGACAGACAGGGAAATTATGGCTACACCTTC. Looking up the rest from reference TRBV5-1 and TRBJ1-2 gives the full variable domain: KAGVTQTPRYLIKTRGQQVTLSCSPISGHRSVSWYQQTPGQGLQFLFEYFSETQRNKGNFPGRFSGRQFSNSRSEMNVSTLELGDSALYLCASSPDRQGNYGYTFGSGTRLTVV.

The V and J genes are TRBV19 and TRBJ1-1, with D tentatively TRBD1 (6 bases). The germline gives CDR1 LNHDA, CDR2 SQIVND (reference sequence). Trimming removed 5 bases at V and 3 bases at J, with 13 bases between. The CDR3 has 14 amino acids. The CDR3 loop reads CASSRQGFDTEAFF. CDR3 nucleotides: TGTGCCAGTAGTCGTCAGGGGTTCGACACTGAAGCTTTCTTT.

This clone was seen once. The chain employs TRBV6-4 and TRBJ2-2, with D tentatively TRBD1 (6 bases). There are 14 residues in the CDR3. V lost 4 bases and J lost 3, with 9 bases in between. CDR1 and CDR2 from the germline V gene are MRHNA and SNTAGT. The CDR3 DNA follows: TGTGCCAGCAGTGCACAGGGAGACACCGGGGAGCTGTTTTTT. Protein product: CASSAQGDTGELFF.

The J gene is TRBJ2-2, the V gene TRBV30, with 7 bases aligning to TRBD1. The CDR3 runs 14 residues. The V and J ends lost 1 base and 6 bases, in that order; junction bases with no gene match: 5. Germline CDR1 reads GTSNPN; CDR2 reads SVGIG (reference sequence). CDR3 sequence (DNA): TGTGCCTGGAGTGGACAGGGTTTCTCCGGGGAGCTGTTTTTT. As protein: CAWSGQGFSGELFF.

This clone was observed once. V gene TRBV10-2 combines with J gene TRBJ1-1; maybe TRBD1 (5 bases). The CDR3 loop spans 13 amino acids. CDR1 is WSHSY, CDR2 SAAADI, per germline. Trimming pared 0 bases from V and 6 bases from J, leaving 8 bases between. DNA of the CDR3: TGCGCCAGCAGTGAGTCGTTGGGGGCTGAAGCTTTCTTT. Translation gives CASSESLGAEAFF.

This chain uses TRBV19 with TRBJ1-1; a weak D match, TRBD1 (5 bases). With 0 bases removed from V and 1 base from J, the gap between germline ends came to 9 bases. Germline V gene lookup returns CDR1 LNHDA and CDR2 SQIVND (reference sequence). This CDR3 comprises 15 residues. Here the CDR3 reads CASSIEQGRNTEAFF. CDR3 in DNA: TGTGCCAGTAGTATAGAGCAGGGTAGGAACACTGAAGCTTTCTTT.

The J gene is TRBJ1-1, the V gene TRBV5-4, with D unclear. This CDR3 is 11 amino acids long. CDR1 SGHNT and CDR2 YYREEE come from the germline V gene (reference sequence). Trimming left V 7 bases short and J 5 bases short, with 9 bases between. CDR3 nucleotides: TGTGCCAGCTGGTCGGGAACTGAAGCTTTCTTT. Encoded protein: CASWSGTEAFF.

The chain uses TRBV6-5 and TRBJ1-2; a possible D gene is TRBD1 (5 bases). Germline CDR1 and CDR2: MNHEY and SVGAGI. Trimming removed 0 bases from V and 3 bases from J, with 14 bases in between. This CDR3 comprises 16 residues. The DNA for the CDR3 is TGTGCCAGCAGTTACTCGCTTTCAGGGAGAGACTATGGCTACACCTTC. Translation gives CASSYSLSGRDYGYTF.

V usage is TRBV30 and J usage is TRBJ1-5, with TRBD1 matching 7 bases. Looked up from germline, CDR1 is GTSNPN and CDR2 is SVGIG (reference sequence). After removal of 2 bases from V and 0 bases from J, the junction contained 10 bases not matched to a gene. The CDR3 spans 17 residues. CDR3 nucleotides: TGTGCCTGGAGTCCCGCTCTTCAGGGGGGTAGCAATCAGCCCCAGCATTTT. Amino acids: CAWSPALQGGSNQPQHF.

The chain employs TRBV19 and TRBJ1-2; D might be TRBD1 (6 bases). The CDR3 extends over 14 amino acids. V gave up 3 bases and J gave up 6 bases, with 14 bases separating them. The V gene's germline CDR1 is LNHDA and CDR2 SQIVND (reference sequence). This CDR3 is CASSINQGRHGYTF. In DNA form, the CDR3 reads TGTGCCAGTAGTATCAATCAGGGGAGGCATGGCTACACCTTC.

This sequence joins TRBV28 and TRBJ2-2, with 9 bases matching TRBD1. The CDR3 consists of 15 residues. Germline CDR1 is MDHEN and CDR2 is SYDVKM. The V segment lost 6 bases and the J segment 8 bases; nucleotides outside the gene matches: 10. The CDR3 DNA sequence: TGTGCCAGCAGGAAAATGACAGGGGGTATGGGGGAGCTGTTTTTT. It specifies CASRKMTGGMGELFF.

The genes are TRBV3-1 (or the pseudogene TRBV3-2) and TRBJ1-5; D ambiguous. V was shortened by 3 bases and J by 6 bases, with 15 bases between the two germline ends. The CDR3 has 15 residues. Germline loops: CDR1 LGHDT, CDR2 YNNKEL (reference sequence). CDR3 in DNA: TGTGCCAGCAGCCATACCCGGTACACCGGTCAGCCCCAGCATTTT. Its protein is CASSHTRYTGQPQHF.

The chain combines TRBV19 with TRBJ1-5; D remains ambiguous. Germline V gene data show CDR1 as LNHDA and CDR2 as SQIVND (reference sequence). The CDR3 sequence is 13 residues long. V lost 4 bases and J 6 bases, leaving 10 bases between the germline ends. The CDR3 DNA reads TGTGCCAGTAGTAGGGGATGGTCTCAGCCCCAGCATTTT. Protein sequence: CASSRGWSQPQHF.

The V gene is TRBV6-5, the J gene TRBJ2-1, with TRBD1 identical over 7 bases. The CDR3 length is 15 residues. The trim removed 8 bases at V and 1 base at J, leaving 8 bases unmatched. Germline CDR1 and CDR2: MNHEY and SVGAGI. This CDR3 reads CASGMTGYSYNEQFF. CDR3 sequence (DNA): TGTGCCAGCGGAATGACAGGGTATTCCTACAATGAGCAGTTCTTC.

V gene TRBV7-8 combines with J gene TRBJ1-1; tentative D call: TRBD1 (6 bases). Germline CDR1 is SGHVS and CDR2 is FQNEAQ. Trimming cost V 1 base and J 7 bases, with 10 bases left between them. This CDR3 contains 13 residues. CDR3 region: CASSLGARGEAFF. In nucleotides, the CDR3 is TGTGCCAGCAGCTTAGGGGCCAGGGGTGAAGCTTTCTTT.

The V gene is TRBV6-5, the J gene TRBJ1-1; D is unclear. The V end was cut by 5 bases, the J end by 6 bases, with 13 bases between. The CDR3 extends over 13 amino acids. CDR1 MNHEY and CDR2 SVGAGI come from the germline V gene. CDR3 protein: CASSQSGIAEAFF. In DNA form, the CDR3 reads TGTGCCAGCAGTCAATCCGGGATCGCTGAAGCTTTCTTT.

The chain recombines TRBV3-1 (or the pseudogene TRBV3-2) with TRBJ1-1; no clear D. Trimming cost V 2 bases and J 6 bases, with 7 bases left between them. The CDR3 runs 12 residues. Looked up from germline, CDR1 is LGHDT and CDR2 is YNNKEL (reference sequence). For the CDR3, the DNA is TGTGCCAGCAGCCAAACTCCCGCTGAAGCTTTCTTT. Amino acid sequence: CASSQTPAEAFF.

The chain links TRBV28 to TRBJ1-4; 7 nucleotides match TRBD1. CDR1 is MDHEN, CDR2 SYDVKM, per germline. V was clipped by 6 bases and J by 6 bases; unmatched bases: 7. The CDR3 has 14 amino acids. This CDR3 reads CASRSFDRDEKLFF. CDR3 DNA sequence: TGTGCCAGCAGAAGCTTCGACAGGGATGAAAAACTGTTTTTT.

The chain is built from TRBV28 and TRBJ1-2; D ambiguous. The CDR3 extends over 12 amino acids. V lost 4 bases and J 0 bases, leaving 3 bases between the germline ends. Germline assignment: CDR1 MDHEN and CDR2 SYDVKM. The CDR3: CASSYTNYGYTF. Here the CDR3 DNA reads TGTGCCAGCAGTTACACTAACTATGGCTACACCTTC.

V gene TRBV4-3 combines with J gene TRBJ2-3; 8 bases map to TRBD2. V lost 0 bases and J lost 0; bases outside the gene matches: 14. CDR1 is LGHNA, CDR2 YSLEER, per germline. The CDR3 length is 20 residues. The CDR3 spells CASSQDLLRGGRTSTDTQYF. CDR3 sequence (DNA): TGCGCCAGCAGCCAAGATCTCCTCCGCGGGGGGAGAACTAGCACAGATACGCAGTATTTT.

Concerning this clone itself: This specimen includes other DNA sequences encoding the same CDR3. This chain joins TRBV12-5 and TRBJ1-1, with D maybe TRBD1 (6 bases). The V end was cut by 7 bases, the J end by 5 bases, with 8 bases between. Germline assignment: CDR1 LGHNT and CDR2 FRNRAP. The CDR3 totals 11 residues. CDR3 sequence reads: CASVDRTEAFF. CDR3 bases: TGTGCTAGTGTTGACAGGACTGAAGCTTTCTTT.

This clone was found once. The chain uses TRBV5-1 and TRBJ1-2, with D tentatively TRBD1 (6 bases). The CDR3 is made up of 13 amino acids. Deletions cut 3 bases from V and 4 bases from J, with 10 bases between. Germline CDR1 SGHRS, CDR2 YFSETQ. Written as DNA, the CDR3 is TGCGCCAGCAGCTCATCAGGGGCCTATGGCTACACCTTC. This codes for CASSSSGAYGYTF.

CDR3 sequence: CASSRTPITEAFF. The CDR3 DNA follows: TGTGCCAGCAGTCGGACGCCTATCACTGAAGCTTTCTTT. The chain recombines TRBV27 with TRBJ1-1; D gene uncertain. CDR1 and CDR2 from the germline V gene are MNHEY and SMNVEV (reference sequence). The ends were cut back, 5 bases at V and 4 bases at J, with 11 bases in the middle. The CDR3 extends over 13 amino acids.